Listed here are 4 T cell receptor beta chains from one sample, sequenced in a study of technical replicates of blood from a handful of donors. Assay: immunoSEQ multiplex PCR; the TCRdb copy retains only in-frame clones and omits some. The sample carries 13,000 or so clones, about 86% recorded once. The sample consisted of PBMCs. All receptors derive from a human donor in good health.

J is TRBJ2-2 and V is TRBV5-1; perhaps TRBD2 as D (5 bases). This CDR3 is built from 16 residues. The germline V gene has CDR1 SGHRS and CDR2 YFSETQ. V was cut by 6 bases and J by 4 bases, with 19 bases left in between. In nucleotides, the CDR3 is TGCGCCAGCACCCAACTGAGGGCCCATGTCACCGGGGAGCTGTTTTTT. Translating it yields CASTQLRAHVTGELFF.

The chain has TRBV6-5 and TRBJ2-7, with TRBD2 identical over 12 bases. With 0 bases clipped from V and 1 base from J, the junction kept 1 base outside the gene matches. The CDR3 is 16 amino acids. Looked up from germline, CDR1 is MNHEY and CDR2 is SVGAGI. The CDR3 region is CASSYSTSGGSYEQYF. CDR3 DNA sequence: TGTGCCAGCAGTTACTCGACTAGCGGGGGTTCCTACGAGCAGTACTTC.

J is TRBJ1-2 and V is TRBV11-2; D remains unclear. V shed 2 bases and J shed 6 bases, with 13 bases lying between them. The CDR3 spans 14 residues. Germline V lookup: CDR1 SGHAT, CDR2 FQNNGV. CDR3 sequence (DNA): TGTGCCAGCAGCTTAATGTTGGCGGCCGATGGCTACACCTTC. This encodes CASSLMLAADGYTF.

The chain is built from TRBV4-1 and TRBJ1-5, with D hard to call. CDR3 length: 15 amino acids. The V and J ends lost 1 base and 5 bases respectively, with 12 bases between them. The V gene's germline CDR1 is MGHRA and CDR2 YSYEKL. CDR3 bases: TGCGCCAGCAGCCAAGTTTCAGGTCCCTATCAGCCCCAGCATTTT. This translates into CASSQVSGPYQPQHF.